One sample yielded the 26 T cell receptor beta chains listed below, sequenced in a study of T cells in localized non-small cell lung cancer. TCRdb's copy holds only in-frame clones and misses some; the assay was immunoSEQ multiplex PCR. The sample has 20,000 to 30,000 clones; approximately 90% are singletons. The material was PBMCs, obtained before any cancer treatment. These receptors all come from a man aged 40-75 years with stage II lung adenocarcinoma.

The chain uses TRBV5-1 and TRBJ2-1, with D perhaps matching TRBD2 (5 bases). The CDR3 loop spans 15 amino acids. The germline V gene has CDR1 SGHRS and CDR2 YFSETQ. V lost 0 bases, J lost 2 bases, and 9 bases lay in between. The CDR3 sequence: CASSLDSAAYNEQFF. CDR3 coding DNA: TGCGCCAGCAGCTTGGATAGCGCGGCCTACAATGAGCAGTTCTTC.

This chain joins TRBV10-2 and TRBJ2-2; 13 bases fit TRBD2. In germline, CDR1 is WSHSY, CDR2 SAAADI. This CDR3 spans 15 amino acids. V lost 9 bases and J lost 7; bases outside the gene matches: 8. As DNA, the CDR3 is TGCGCCAGTCGGACTAGCGGGAGTACCGGCGGGGAGCTGTTTTTT. Amino acid sequence: CASRTSGSTGGELFF.

The J gene is TRBJ2-4, the V gene TRBV20-1; tentative D call: TRBD2 (5 bases). Germline V lookup: CDR1 DFQATT, CDR2 SNEGSKA (reference sequence). This CDR3 comprises 11 residues. Trimming left V 6 bases short and J 6 bases short, with 9 bases between. This CDR3 is CSATRGNIQYF. DNA of the CDR3: TGCAGTGCGACCCGGGGAAACATTCAGTACTTC.

This clone was seen once. The genes are TRBV7-6 and TRBJ2-1; no clear D. The CDR3 covers 16 residues. Trimming removed 5 bases at V and 1 base at J, with 15 bases between. Germline CDR1 SGHVS, CDR2 FNYEAQ. CDR3 region: CASSRTLVWSYNEQFF. CDR3 bases: TGTGCCAGCAGCCGCACTCTAGTTTGGTCCTACAATGAGCAGTTCTTC.

V gene TRBV19 combines with J gene TRBJ1-6; 7 bases line up with TRBD1. The length of the CDR3 is 14 residues. Germline CDR1 LNHDA, CDR2 SQIVND (reference sequence). Trimming cost V 4 bases and J 6 bases; bases outside gene matches: 3. In DNA, the CDR3 is TGTGCCAGTAGTAAGACAGGGAGTAATTCACCCCTCCACTTT. This sequence encodes CASSKTGSNSPLHF.

This chain joins TRBV28 and TRBJ1-1; D is unclear. Germline V CDR1 and CDR2: MDHEN, SYDVKM. The CDR3 is 12 amino acids. The V end was cut by 5 bases, the J end by 8 bases, with 12 bases between. This CDR3 is CASSPPGLEAFF. CDR3 in DNA: TGTGCCAGCAGTCCCCCCGGATTAGAAGCTTTCTTT.

The chain recombines TRBV25-1 with TRBJ1-6; TRBD1 matches 10 bases. The V and J ends lost 3 bases and 11 bases, in that order; junction bases with no gene match: 4. Germline lookup yields CDR1 MGHDK and CDR2 SYGVNS. The CDR3 loop spans 14 amino acids. The CDR3 coding sequence is TGTGCCAGCAGTGAGGGACAGGGGCCGACACCCCTCCACTTT. Protein sequence: CASSEGQGPTPLHF.

In its sample, this clone was seen once. CDR3 residues: CASSLAAGNSYEQYF. CDR3 coding DNA: TGTGCCAGCAGTTTAGCCGCAGGGAACTCCTACGAGCAGTACTTC. The rearrangement links TRBV28 to TRBJ2-5, with D possibly matching TRBD1 (5 bases). Matching the DNA end better, TRBJ2-7 makes the J call doubtful. The CDR3 is 15 residues long. CDR1 and CDR2 from the germline V gene are MDHEN and SYDVKM.

The chain is built from TRBV28 and TRBJ1-1; perhaps TRBD1 as D (6 bases). The germline V gene encodes CDR1 MDHEN and CDR2 SYDVKM. The CDR3 has 12 residues. V was pared by 3 bases and J by 9 bases, with 11 bases between. CDR3 protein: CASSLDRGKAFF. In DNA form, the CDR3 reads TGTGCCAGCAGTTTGGACAGAGGGAAAGCTTTCTTT. The variable domain in full, with the rest retrieved from reference TRBV28 and TRBJ1-1, is DVKVTQSSRYLVKRTGEKVFLECVQDMDHENMFWYRQDPGLGLRLIYFSYDVKMKEKGDIPEGYSVSREKKERFSLILESASTNQTSMYLCASSLDRGKAFFGQGTRLTVV.

This clone showed up just a few times. The chain uses TRBV27 and TRBJ2-7, with D unresolved. This CDR3 region has 12 residues. V was pared by 8 bases and J by 0 bases, with 8 bases between. CDR1 MNHEY and CDR2 SMNVEV come from the germline V gene (reference sequence). Here the CDR3 reads CASRSRSYEQYF. CDR3 bases: TGTGCCAGCCGATCCCGCTCCTACGAGCAGTACTTC.

The chain employs TRBV5-1 and TRBJ1-4; D possibly corresponds to TRBD1 (5 bases). Trimming shortened V by 0 bases and J by 0 bases, and 12 bases separated the two germline ends. The CDR3 is 17 amino acids. The germline gives CDR1 SGHRS, CDR2 YFSETQ. The CDR3, as DNA: TGCGCCAGCAGCTTGGGGGGCACGGGGGCAACTAATGAAAAACTGTTTTTT. It specifies CASSLGGTGATNEKLFF.

This chain connects TRBV5-5 to TRBJ2-2; no reliable D call. The CDR3 length is 14 residues. Per the germline V gene, CDR1 is SGHKS and CDR2 is YYEKEE (reference sequence). Trimming removed 0 bases from V and 8 bases from J, with 11 bases in between. The CDR3: CASSLGGDIGELFF. CDR3 coding DNA: TGTGCCAGCAGCTTGGGGGGTGACATTGGGGAGCTGTTTTTT.

The chain joins TRBV7-2 to TRBJ2-5, with D perhaps TRBD2 (5 bases). This CDR3 region has 13 residues. V was pared by 7 bases and J by 1 base, with 10 bases between. CDR1 is SGHTA, CDR2 FQGNSA, per germline. The CDR3 sequence: CASTAALQETQYF. CDR3 coding DNA: TGTGCCAGCACAGCGGCCCTCCAAGAGACCCAGTACTTC.

The rearrangement joins TRBV30 to TRBJ2-3, with D hard to call. The CDR3 contains 14 residues. Trimming shortened V by 1 base and J by 0 bases, and 8 bases separated the two germline ends. Looked up from germline, CDR1 is GTSNPN and CDR2 is SVGIG (reference sequence). The CDR3, as DNA: TGTGCCTGGAGTGAAGGGTTTAGCACAGATACGCAGTATTTT. Translating it yields CAWSEGFSTDTQYF.

The chain employs TRBV28 and TRBJ2-7, with D perhaps matching TRBD1 (5 bases). V gave up 7 bases and J gave up 2 bases, with 12 bases separating them. The germline CDR1 and CDR2 sequences are MDHEN and SYDVKM. CDR3 length equals 13 residues. CDR3 in amino acids: CASNVQGPYEQYF. The CDR3 nucleotides are TGTGCCAGCAATGTCCAGGGCCCCTACGAGCAGTACTTC.

This chain links TRBV28 with TRBJ1-1; D may be TRBD1 (5 bases). CDR1 and CDR2 from the germline V gene are MDHEN and SYDVKM. The V and J ends lost 8 bases and 3 bases respectively, with 10 bases between them. The length of the CDR3 is 12 residues. CDR3 loop: CASGTDHTEAFF. The CDR3 DNA reads TGTGCCAGCGGGACGGACCACACTGAAGCTTTCTTT.

This clone was counted a few times. This rearrangement joins TRBV5-6 to TRBJ1-5, with D unclear. The CDR3 has 13 residues. V was clipped by 4 bases and J by 2 bases, with 7 bases between them. Germline values: CDR1 SGHDT, CDR2 YYEEEE. The chain's CDR3 is CASSPSRNQPQHF. CDR3 DNA: TGTGCCAGCAGCCCCTCGCGCAATCAGCCCCAGCATTTT.

In DNA, the CDR3 is TGTGCCAGTAGAGCCGACAGTCAAGTACGGGAGCTGTTTTTT. It encodes CASRADSQVRELFF. The chain employs TRBV19 and TRBJ2-2; TRBD1 is a possible D gene (5 bases). With 6 bases removed from V and 9 bases from J, the gap between germline ends came to 17 bases. CDR1 is LNHDA and CDR2 is SQIVND in the germline V gene (reference sequence). This CDR3 is built from 14 residues.

The CDR3 protein is CASSPPPASTSTDTQYF. The CDR3 region has the DNA TGTGCCAGCTCACCACCGCCAGCAAGTACTAGCACAGATACGCAGTATTTT. The gene calls are TRBV18 and TRBJ2-3, with unresolved D. Trimming cost V 0 bases and J 0 bases, with 13 bases left between them. Germline CDR1 and CDR2: KGHSH and LQKENI. The CDR3 spans 17 residues.

This clone is a singleton in its sample. V gene TRBV4-3 combines with J gene TRBJ1-2; TRBD1 aligns across 7 bases. The CDR3 length is 15 residues. J gave up 3 bases and V 4 bases, and 8 bases lay outside the gene matches. Germline lookup yields CDR1 LGHNA and CDR2 YSLEER. The CDR3 is CASSPTSGTDYGYTF. In DNA form, the CDR3 reads TGCGCCAGCAGCCCAACTTCCGGGACAGACTATGGCTACACCTTC.

The chain has TRBV7-2 and TRBJ2-6; D may be TRBD1 (6 bases). The CDR3 contains 15 residues. Germline V gene sequence: CDR1 SGHTA, CDR2 FQGNSA. Between the trimmed V and J ends, which lost 5 bases and 4 bases, there was a span of 12 bases. The CDR3 protein is CASSLTGSGANVLTF. The CDR3 coding sequence is TGTGCCAGCAGCCTGACAGGTTCGGGGGCCAACGTCCTGACTTTC. The whole variable domain, remainder taken from reference TRBV7-2 and TRBJ2-6, is GAGVSQSPSNKVTEKGKDVELRCDPISGHTALYWYRQSLGQGLEFLIYFQGNSAPDKSGLPSDRFSAERTGGSVSTLTIQRTQQEDSAVYLCASSLTGSGANVLTFGAGSRLTVL.

The V gene is TRBV5-5, the J gene TRBJ2-3, with 7 bases that match TRBD1. After removal of 4 bases from V and 6 bases from J, the junction contained 8 bases not matched to a gene. CDR1 and CDR2 (germline): SGHKS, YYEKEE (reference sequence). The CDR3 length is 14 residues. The CDR3 DNA follows: TGTGCCAGCAGCGCACGACAGGGTGGGGATACGCAGTATTTT. Encoded protein: CASSARQGGDTQYF.

This sequence joins TRBV7-8 and TRBJ2-2; tentatively, D is TRBD1 (6 bases). V was shortened by 5 bases and J by 8 bases, with 15 bases between the two germline ends. The germline V gene has CDR1 SGHVS and CDR2 FQNEAQ. The CDR3 covers 14 residues. The CDR3 nucleotides are TGTGCCAGCAGCCAATACAGGGAGAAGGGGGAGCTGTTTTTT. Its translation is CASSQYREKGELFF.

This rearrangement joins TRBV5-6 to TRBJ2-3, with TRBD2 as a possible D gene (6 bases). The V and J ends lost 4 bases and 6 bases respectively, with 18 bases between them. The CDR3 is 15 amino acids. Germline loops: CDR1 SGHDT, CDR2 YYEEEE. The CDR3 DNA is TGTGCCAGCAGCCTTTGGGGGGACGGGGAGGATACGCAGTATTTT. Translating it yields CASSLWGDGEDTQYF.

This clone was counted a single time. This chain uses TRBV6-6 with TRBJ2-7; unclear D gene. Germline lookup yields CDR1 MNHNY and CDR2 SVGAGI (reference sequence). The CDR3 has 14 residues. V gave up 7 bases and J gave up 3 bases, with 16 bases separating them. Written as DNA, the CDR3 is TGTGCCAGCAACAGTCGGCTAATTGACTACGAGCAGTACTTC. Its translation: CASNSRLIDYEQYF.

The V call is TRBV7-9, the J call TRBJ2-4, with a tentative D call TRBD1 (5 bases). V was pared by 5 bases and J by 0 bases, with 14 bases between. Germline assignment: CDR1 SEHNR and CDR2 FQNEAQ (reference sequence). The CDR3 runs to 16 residues. CDR3 sequence reads: CASSPGATPAKNIQYF. DNA for the CDR3: TGTGCCAGCAGCCCTGGGGCCACCCCAGCCAAAAACATTCAGTACTTC.